This T cell receptor (beta chain) emerged from a study of blood T cell repertoires in COVID-19. Study context: From the United States, Italy and Spain came samples of acute and convalescent COVID-19. Sources were T cells, B-cell-depleted T cells, or PBMCs; the material itself was cDNA or gDNA.

The CDR3 consists of 14 residues. Trimming removed 5 bases at V and 5 bases at J, with 15 bases between. Germline loops: CDR1 SEHNR, CDR2 FQNEAQ (reference sequence). The sample holds one count of this clone. Only in-frame clones appear in the TCRdb table, and some are missing; sequencing was by immunoSEQ multiplex PCR. The table lists roughly 120,000 clones, less than 85% of them singletons, with 10% to 15% in the top ten. Sequenced sample: peripheral blood. This receptor was identified in a woman in her sixties or seventies with acute or convalescent COVID-19. The chain is built from TRBV7-9 and TRBJ2-5, with D possibly TRBD1 on 5 matching bases. The CDR3, as DNA: TGTGCCAGCAGCACTCGACAGCCCGGCGAGACCCAGTACTTC. This encodes CASSTRQPGETQYF.